This T cell receptor beta chain was identified during a study of T cell responses to AZD1222 COVID-19 vaccine. CDR1 SGHRS and CDR2 YFSETQ come from the germline V gene. The CDR3 is made up of 15 amino acids. The V end lost 0 bases, the J end lost 1 base, and 10 bases lay between the germline ends. As to this clone: Its antigen is still unknown.

The study, taken as a whole, reports: Repertoire samples came only from after the peak T cell response.

Generated by immunoSEQ multiplex PCR, the TCRdb table keeps only in-frame clones and is missing some. The sample contains roughly 40,000 clones, about 90% of which appear only once. The chain recombines TRBV5-1 with TRBJ1-1; no clear D. The sample consisted of peripheral blood, taken 28 days after the second dose of the MenACWY control vaccine. This clonotype was obtained from an adult who received the MenACWY meningococcal vaccine as a control. The DNA of the CDR3 is TGCGCCAGCAGCTTGGAAGTCAGCGGGAACACTGAAGCTTTCTTT. It codes for CASSLEVSGNTEAFF.